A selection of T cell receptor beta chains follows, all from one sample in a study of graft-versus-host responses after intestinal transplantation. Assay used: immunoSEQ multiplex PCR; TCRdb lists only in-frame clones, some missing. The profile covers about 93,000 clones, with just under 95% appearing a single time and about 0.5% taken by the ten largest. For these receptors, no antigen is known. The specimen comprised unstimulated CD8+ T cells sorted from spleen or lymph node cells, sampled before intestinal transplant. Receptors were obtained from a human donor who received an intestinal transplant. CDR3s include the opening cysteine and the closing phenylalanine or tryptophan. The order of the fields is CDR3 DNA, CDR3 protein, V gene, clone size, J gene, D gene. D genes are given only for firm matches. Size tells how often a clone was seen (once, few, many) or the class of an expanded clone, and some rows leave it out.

DNA: TGCGCCAGCAGCCAAAACAGGGGGCCATCCTACGAGCAGTACTTC
CDR3: CASSQNRGPSYEQYF
V: TRBV4-1
size: .
J: TRBJ2-7
D: TRBD1

DNA: TGTGCCAGCACCACTCTACAGGGGACCAACTATGGCTACACCTTC
CDR3: CASTTLQGTNYGYTF
V: TRBV27
size: .
J: TRBJ1-2
D: TRBD1

DNA: TGTGCCAGCAGTCCGGGGACTAGCGGGATAAATGAGCAGTTCTTC
CDR3: CASSPGTSGINEQFF
V: TRBV27
size: .
J: TRBJ2-1
D: TRBD2

DNA: TGTGCCAGCAGAACGGGACTAGCGGGAGGAGGTACCGGGGAGCTGTTTTTT
CDR3: CASRTGLAGGGTGELFF
V: TRBV28
size: .
J: TRBJ2-2
D: TRBD2

DNA: TGTGCCAGCAGCTCAGGACTTACCTACGAGCAGTACTTC
CDR3: CASSSGLTYEQYF
V: TRBV11-2
size: .
J: TRBJ2-7
D: .

DNA: TGTGCCAGTAGTTTGGGGGGGCTGACTGAAGCTTTCTTT
CDR3: CASSLGGLTEAFF
V: TRBV19
size: few
J: TRBJ1-1
D: .

DNA: TGTGCCAGCCGCCCTCCCCGGGGAGGGGCAGATACGCAGTATTTT
CDR3: CASRPPRGGADTQYF
V: TRBV6-6
size: .
J: TRBJ2-3
D: TRBD2

DNA: TGTGCCAGCAGTTTGATGGGGCTCTCCTACAATGAGCAGTTCTTC
CDR3: CASSLMGLSYNEQFF
V: TRBV27
size: .
J: TRBJ2-1
D: .

DNA: TGTGCCAGCAGCACAACAGGGACCGAGCAGTACTTC
CDR3: CASSTTGTEQYF
V: TRBV7-9
size: .
J: TRBJ2-7
D: .

DNA: TGCGCCAGCAGCCTGGGACAGGGTGGCAATGAGCAGTTCTTC
CDR3: CASSLGQGGNEQFF
V: TRBV4-3
size: .
J: TRBJ2-1
D: TRBD1

DNA: TGTGCCAGCAGCCCACGGGGTCGGTCCGGGGAGCTGTTTTTT
CDR3: CASSPRGRSGELFF
V: TRBV7-9
size: .
J: TRBJ2-2
D: .

DNA: TGTGCCAGCAGTTATTGGGCAGGGGCAGCTAACTATGGCTACACCTTC
CDR3: CASSYWAGAANYGYTF
V: TRBV6-6
size: .
J: TRBJ1-2
D: .

DNA: TGTGCTAGCGGGGACAGTGACACCGGGGAGCTGTTTTTT
CDR3: CASGDSDTGELFF
V: TRBV12-5
size: .
J: TRBJ2-2
D: TRBD1

DNA: TGTGCCAGCAGCTCACTGGACAATCACCAAGAGACCCAGTACTTC
CDR3: CASSSLDNHQETQYF
V: TRBV7-9
size: once
J: TRBJ2-5
D: .

DNA: TGTGCCAGCAGCTTCAGACAGGGGGCGAGCACAGATACGCAGTATTTT
CDR3: CASSFRQGASTDTQYF
V: TRBV7-9
size: .
J: TRBJ2-3
D: TRBD1

DNA: TGTGCCAGCAGTTACGGAGAGACAGCATATGGCTACACCTTC
CDR3: CASSYGETAYGYTF
V: TRBV6-5
size: .
J: TRBJ1-2
D: .

DNA: TGTGCCAGCAGCTTAACTAGCGGGGGGATCTCTGAGACCCAGTACTTC
CDR3: CASSLTSGGISETQYF
V: TRBV11-2
size: .
J: TRBJ2-5
D: TRBD2

DNA: TGTGCCAGCAGCGACCAGTATGGAACTAGCGGAACGTACAATGAGCAGTTCTTC
CDR3: CASSDQYGTSGTYNEQFF
V: TRBV13
size: .
J: TRBJ2-1
D: TRBD2

DNA: TGTGCCAGCAGTTTAGACAGGAGCTCCTATAATTCACCCCTCCACTTT
CDR3: CASSLDRSSYNSPLHF
V: TRBV27
size: .
J: TRBJ1-6
D: .

DNA: TGTGCCAGTAGCTCGGGACAGGTTTGGGTGAACACTGAAGCTTTCTTT
CDR3: CASSSGQVWVNTEAFF
V: TRBV19
size: .
J: TRBJ1-1
D: TRBD1

DNA: TGTGCCAGCAGCCAACCCTCGACAGGGGGTGTTGGCTACACCTTC
CDR3: CASSQPSTGGVGYTF
V: TRBV5-6
size: .
J: TRBJ1-2
D: TRBD1

DNA: TGTGCCAGCGGCTCAGGGTTGGGTACTGAAGCTTTCTTT
CDR3: CASGSGLGTEAFF
V: TRBV7-9
size: .
J: TRBJ1-1
D: .

DNA: TGTGCCAGCAGCGTAGGCGTTTCGGAGGGGTGGGAGACCCAGTACTTC
CDR3: CASSVGVSEGWETQYF
V: TRBV9
size: .
J: TRBJ2-5
D: .

DNA: TGTGCCAGCAGCGGACAGGGTGGGGCCAACGTCCTGACTTTC
CDR3: CASSGQGGANVLTF
V: TRBV27
size: once
J: TRBJ2-6
D: TRBD1

DNA: TGTGCCAGCAGTTACTCCCACTCCTATGGCTACACCTTC
CDR3: CASSYSHSYGYTF
V: TRBV6-5
size: .
J: TRBJ1-2
D: .

DNA: TGTGCCAGCAGTGCGATTCCAGGGGCCGAGCAGTACTTC
CDR3: CASSAIPGAEQYF
V: TRBV6-1
size: .
J: TRBJ2-7
D: .

DNA: TGTGCCAGCAGTTTAATCGGTCTACGGAGCTCCTACAATGAGCAGTTCTTC
CDR3: CASSLIGLRSSYNEQFF
V: TRBV27
size: .
J: TRBJ2-1
D: .

DNA: TGTGCCAGCACCAGGGTCTACGAGCAGTACTTC
CDR3: CASTRVYEQYF
V: TRBV2
size: .
J: TRBJ2-7
D: .

DNA: TGCGCCAGCAGTGAGTCCGGCGGGAGGGCCGCCAATGAGCAGTTCTTC
CDR3: CASSESGGRAANEQFF
V: TRBV10-1
size: .
J: TRBJ2-1
D: TRBD2

DNA: TGTGCCAGCAGTTACTCGGGGGCAGGGTACAATGAGCAGTTCTTC
CDR3: CASSYSGAGYNEQFF
V: TRBV6-5
size: .
J: TRBJ2-1
D: .

DNA: TGTGCCAGCAGCCCCCGCGGGGGCGGCACTGAAGCTTTCTTT
CDR3: CASSPRGGGTEAFF
V: TRBV11-3
size: .
J: TRBJ1-1
D: .

DNA: TGTGCCAGCACCTCCCAGGGGTACAGGCCTGGAAACACCATATATTTT
CDR3: CASTSQGYRPGNTIYF
V: TRBV11-2
size: once
J: TRBJ1-3
D: .

DNA: TGTGCCTGGAGCGAAATCTCCTACGAGCAGTACTTC
CDR3: CAWSEISYEQYF
V: TRBV30
size: .
J: TRBJ2-7
D: .

DNA: TGTGCCAGCAGCTTACAGGGGTCCCAAGAGACCCAGTACTTC
CDR3: CASSLQGSQETQYF
V: TRBV7-6
size: .
J: TRBJ2-5
D: .

DNA: TGTGCCAGCTCCCCCCGGACTAGCGGGGAAACAGATACGCAGTATTTT
CDR3: CASSPRTSGETDTQYF
V: TRBV18
size: .
J: TRBJ2-3
D: TRBD2

DNA: TGTGCCAGCAGCTGGGGACAGATCTACGAGCAGTACTTC
CDR3: CASSWGQIYEQYF
V: TRBV5-8
size: .
J: TRBJ2-7
D: TRBD1

DNA: TGTGCCAGTAGTATTAAACAGGGGGCGAACACTGAAGCTTTCTTT
CDR3: CASSIKQGANTEAFF
V: TRBV19
size: .
J: TRBJ1-1
D: TRBD1

DNA: TGCGCCAGCAGCCTCAGGGGGCGCGATGTCTATGGCTACACCTTC
CDR3: CASSLRGRDVYGYTF
V: TRBV5-1
size: once
J: TRBJ1-2
D: TRBD1

DNA: TGTGCCAGCAGTAAGGGACAGGGGATAGGAGAACTGTTTTTT
CDR3: CASSKGQGIGELFF
V: TRBV27
size: few
J: TRBJ1-4
D: TRBD1